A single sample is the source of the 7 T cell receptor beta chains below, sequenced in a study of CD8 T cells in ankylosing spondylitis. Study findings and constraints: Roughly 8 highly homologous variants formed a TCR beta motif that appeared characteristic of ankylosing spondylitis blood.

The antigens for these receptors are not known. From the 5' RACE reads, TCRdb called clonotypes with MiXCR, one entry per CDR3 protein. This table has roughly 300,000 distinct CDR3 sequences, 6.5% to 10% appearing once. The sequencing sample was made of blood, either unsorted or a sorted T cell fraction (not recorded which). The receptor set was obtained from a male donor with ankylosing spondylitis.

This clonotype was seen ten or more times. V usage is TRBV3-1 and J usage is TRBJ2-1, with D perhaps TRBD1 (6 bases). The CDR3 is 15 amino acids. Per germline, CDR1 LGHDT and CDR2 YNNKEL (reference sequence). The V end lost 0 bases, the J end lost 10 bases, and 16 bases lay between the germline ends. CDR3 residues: CASSQDARGQGEQFF. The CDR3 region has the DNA TGTGCCAGCAGCCAAGATGCCCGGGGCCAGGGGGAGCAGTTCTTC.

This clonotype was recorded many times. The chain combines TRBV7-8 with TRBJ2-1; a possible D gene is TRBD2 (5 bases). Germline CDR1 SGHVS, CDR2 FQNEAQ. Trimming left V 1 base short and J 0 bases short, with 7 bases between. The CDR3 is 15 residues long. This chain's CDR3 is CASSLVASSYNEQFF. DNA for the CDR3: TGTGCCAGCAGCTTAGTAGCGAGCTCCTACAATGAGCAGTTCTTC.

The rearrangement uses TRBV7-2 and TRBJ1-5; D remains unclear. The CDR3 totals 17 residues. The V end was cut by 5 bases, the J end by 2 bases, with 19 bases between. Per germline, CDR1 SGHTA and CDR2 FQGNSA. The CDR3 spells CASSQTLGNRGNQPQHF. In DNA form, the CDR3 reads TGTGCCAGCAGCCAAACACTTGGAAATCGGGGCAATCAGCCCCAGCATTTT.

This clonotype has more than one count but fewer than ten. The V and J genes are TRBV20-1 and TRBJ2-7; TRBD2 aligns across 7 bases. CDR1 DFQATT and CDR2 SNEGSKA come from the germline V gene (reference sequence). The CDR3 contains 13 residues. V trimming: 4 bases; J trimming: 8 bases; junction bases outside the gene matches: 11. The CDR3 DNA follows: TGCAGTGCTAAGGGTGGGGACTATTCAAAGCAGTACTTC. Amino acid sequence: CSAKGGDYSKQYF.

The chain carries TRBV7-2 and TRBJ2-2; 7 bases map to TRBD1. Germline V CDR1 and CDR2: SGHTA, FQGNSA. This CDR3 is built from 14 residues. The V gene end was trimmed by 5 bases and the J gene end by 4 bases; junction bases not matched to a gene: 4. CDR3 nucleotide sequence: TGTGCCAGCAGCAGGGGGCTTCGCACCGGGGAGCTGTTTTTT. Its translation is CASSRGLRTGELFF.

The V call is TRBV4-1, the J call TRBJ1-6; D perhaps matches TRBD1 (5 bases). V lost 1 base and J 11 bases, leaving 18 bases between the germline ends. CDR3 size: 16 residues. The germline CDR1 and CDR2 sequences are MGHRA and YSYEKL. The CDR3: CASSQVGRGAFTPLHF. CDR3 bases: TGCGCCAGCAGCCAAGTCGGTAGAGGGGCCTTTACACCCCTCCACTTT.

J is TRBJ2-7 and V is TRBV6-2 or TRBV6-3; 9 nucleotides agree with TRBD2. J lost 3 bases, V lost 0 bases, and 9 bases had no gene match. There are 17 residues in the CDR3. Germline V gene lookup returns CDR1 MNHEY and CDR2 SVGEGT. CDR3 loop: CASSYSILTSGNYEQYF. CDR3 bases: TGTGCCAGCAGTTACTCGATATTGACTAGCGGCAACTACGAGCAGTACTTC.